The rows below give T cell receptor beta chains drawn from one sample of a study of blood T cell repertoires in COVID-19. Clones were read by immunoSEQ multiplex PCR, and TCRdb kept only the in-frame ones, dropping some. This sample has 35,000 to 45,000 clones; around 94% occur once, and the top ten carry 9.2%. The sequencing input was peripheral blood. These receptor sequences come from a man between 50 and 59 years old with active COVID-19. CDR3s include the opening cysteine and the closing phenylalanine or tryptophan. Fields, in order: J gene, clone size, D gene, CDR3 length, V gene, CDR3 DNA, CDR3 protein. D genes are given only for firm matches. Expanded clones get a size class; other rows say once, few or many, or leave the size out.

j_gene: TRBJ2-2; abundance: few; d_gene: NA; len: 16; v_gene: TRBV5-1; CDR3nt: TGCGCCAGCAGGATCCTAGCAAAGTTAATAACCGGGGAGCTGTTTTTT; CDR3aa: CASRILAKLITGELFF
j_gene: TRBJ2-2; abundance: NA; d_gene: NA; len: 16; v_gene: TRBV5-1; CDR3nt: TGCGCCAGCAGCTTGGAGGTGGGAGTGGTCACCGGGGAGCTGTTTTTT; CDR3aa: CASSLEVGVVTGELFF
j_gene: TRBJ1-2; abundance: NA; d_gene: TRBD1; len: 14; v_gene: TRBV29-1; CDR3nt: TGCAGCGTTCACCCCGGGACAGGGGGCGATGGCTACACCTTC; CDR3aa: CSVHPGTGGDGYTF
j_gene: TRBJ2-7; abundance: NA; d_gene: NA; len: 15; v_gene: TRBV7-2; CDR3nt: TGTGCCAGCAGCTTAGTGGGGGGTGTAGCCTACGAGCAGTACTTC; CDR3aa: CASSLVGGVAYEQYF
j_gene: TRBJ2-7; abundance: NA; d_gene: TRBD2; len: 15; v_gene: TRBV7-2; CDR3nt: TGTGCCAGCAGCCCAATGAGCGGGAGGGGTCACGAGCAGTACTTC; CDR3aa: CASSPMSGRGHEQYF
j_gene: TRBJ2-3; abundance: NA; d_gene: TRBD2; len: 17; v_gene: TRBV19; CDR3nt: TGTGCCAGTAGTCTTTCATTCCTAGCGGGAGAGTCAGATACGCAGTATTTT; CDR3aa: CASSLSFLAGESDTQYF
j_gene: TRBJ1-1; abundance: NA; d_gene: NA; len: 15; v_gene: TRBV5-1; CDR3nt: TGCGCCAGCAGCTTGGAAGGGGGGAGGGTCACTGAAGCTTTCTTT; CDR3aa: CASSLEGGRVTEAFF
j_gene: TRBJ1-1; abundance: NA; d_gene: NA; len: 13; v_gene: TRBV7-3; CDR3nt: TGTGCCAGCAGCCCCAACGCGGACACTGAAGCTTTCTTT; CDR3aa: CASSPNADTEAFF
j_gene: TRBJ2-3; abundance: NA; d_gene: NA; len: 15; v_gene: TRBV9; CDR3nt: TGTGCCAGCAGCGTAGGACTAGTGGAAGGAGATACGCAGTATTTT; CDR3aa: CASSVGLVEGDTQYF
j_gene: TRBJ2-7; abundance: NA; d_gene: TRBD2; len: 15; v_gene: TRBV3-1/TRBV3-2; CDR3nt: TGTGCCAGCAGCCATGCTAGCGGGAGCGGGTACGAGCAGTACTTC; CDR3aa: CASSHASGSGYEQYF
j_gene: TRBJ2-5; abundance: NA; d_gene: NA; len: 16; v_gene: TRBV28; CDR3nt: TGTGCCAGCAGTTTGGGGGCTAGCAGGGCGAGGGAGACCCAGTACTTC; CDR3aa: CASSLGASRARETQYF
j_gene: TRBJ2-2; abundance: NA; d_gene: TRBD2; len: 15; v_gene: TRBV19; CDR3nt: TGTGCCACCAAGGAAGCGGGGCTGAACACCGGGGAGCTGTTTTTT; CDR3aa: CATKEAGLNTGELFF
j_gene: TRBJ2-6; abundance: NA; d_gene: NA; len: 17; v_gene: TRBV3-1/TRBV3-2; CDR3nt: TGTGCCAGCAGCCCCACAGGGTTGTCGCCTGGGGCCAACGTCCTGACTTTC; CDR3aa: CASSPTGLSPGANVLTF
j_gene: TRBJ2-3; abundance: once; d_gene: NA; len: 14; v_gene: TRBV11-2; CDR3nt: TGTGCCAGCAGCTTTGTCGTAGGCACAGATACGCAGTATTTT; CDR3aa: CASSFVVGTDTQYF
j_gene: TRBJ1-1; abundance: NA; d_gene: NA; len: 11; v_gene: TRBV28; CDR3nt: TGTGCCAGCACTCGGAGTTTTGAAGCTTTCTTT; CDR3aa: CASTRSFEAFF
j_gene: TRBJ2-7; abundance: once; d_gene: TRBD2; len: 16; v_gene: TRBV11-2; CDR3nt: TGTGCCAGCAGCCCTGGGGCTAGCGGGAGGACTTACGAGCAGTACTTC; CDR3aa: CASSPGASGRTYEQYF
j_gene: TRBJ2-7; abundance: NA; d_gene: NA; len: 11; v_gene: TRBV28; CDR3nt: TGTGCCAGCGCAGGGCCCTACGAGCAGTACTTC; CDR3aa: CASAGPYEQYF
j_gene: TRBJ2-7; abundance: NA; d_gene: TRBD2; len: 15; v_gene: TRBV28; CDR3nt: TGTGCCAGCAGTTATGGACTAGCGGGAGTCTACGAGCAGTACTTC; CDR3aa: CASSYGLAGVYEQYF
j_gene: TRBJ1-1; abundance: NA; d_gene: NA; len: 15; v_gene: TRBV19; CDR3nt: TGTGCCAGTAGAGGAGGCCAGGGGTTGGACACTGAAGCTTTCTTT; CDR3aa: CASRGGQGLDTEAFF
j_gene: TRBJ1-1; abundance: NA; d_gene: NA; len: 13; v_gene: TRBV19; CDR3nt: TGTGCCAGTAGTATAGGACAGGAAGCTGAAGCTTTCTTT; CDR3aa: CASSIGQEAEAFF